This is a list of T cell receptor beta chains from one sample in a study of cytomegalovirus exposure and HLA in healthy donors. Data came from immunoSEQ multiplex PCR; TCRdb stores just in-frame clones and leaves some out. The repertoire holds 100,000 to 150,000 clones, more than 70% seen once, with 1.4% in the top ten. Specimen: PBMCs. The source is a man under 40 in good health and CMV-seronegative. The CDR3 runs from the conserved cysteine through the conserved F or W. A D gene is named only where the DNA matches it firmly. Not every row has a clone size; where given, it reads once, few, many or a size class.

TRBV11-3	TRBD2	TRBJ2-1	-	CASSNRLAGNNEQFF	TGTGCCAGCAGCAACCGACTAGCGGGGAACAATGAGCAGTTCTTC
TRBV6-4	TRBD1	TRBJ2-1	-	CASRGQGNEQFF	TGTGCCAGCAGGGGACAGGGAAATGAGCAGTTCTTC
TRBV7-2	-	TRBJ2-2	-	CASSLSGTTTGELFF	TGTGCCAGCAGCTTAAGCGGGACAACCACCGGGGAGCTGTTTTTT
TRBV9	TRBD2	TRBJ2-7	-	CASSLLAGGPNEQYF	TGTGCCAGCAGCCTATTAGCGGGAGGGCCGAACGAGCAGTACTTC
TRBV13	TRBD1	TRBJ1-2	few	CASSRGQGAQDGYTF	TGTGCCAGCAGCCGGGGACAGGGGGCGCAGGATGGCTACACCTTC
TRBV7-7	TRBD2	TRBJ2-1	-	CASSSRSFGTSGSSSYNEQFF	TGTGCCAGCAGCTCCAGGTCGTTCGGGACTAGCGGGAGTTCGTCCTACAATGAGCAGTTCTTC
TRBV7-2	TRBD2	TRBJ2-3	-	CGRGEGTDTQYF	TGTGGCCGGGGGGAAGGCACAGATACGCAGTATTTT
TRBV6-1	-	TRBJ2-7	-	CASSDLSIEQYF	TGTGCCAGCAGTGACCTTAGTATCGAGCAGTACTTC
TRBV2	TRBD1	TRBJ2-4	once	CASSGAQGAFDKNIQYF	TGTGCCAGCAGTGGGGCCCAGGGGGCATTTGACAAAAACATTCAGTACTTC
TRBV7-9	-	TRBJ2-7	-	CASSGGNRLPTGEQYF	TGTGCCAGCAGCGGGGGGAATCGACTCCCCACGGGCGAGCAGTACTTC
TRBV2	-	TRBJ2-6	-	CASNSGKAGRPSSGANVLTF	TGTGCCAGCAACTCGGGTAAGGCGGGCAGGCCCTCCTCTGGGGCCAACGTCCTGACTTTC
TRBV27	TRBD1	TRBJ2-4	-	CASRTTGLNIQYF	TGTGCCAGCAGGACGACAGGGTTGAACATTCAGTACTTC
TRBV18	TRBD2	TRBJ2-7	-	CASSIAGSFNEQYF	TGTGCCAGCAGTATAGCGGGTTCCTTCAACGAGCAGTACTTC
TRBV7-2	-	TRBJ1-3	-	CASSSLGGVISGNTIYF	TGTGCCAGCAGCTCCTTAGGGGGGGTGATCTCTGGAAACACCATATATTTT
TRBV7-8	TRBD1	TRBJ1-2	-	CASSTRTGDYGYTF	TGTGCCAGCAGCACCCGGACAGGTGACTATGGCTACACCTTC